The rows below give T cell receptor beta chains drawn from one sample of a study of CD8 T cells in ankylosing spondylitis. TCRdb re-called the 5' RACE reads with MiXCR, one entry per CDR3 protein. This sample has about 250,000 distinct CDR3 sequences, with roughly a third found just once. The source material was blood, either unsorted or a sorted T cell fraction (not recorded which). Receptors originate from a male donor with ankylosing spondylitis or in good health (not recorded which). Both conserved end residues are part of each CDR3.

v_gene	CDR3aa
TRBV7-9	CASSLRTDQETQYF
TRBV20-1	CSARLDRVSPLHF
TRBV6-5	CASSYSGRGTDTQYF
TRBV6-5	CASSYRQGYGRLHEQYF
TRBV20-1	CSAGDDTIYF
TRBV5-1	CASSLEGVTQYF
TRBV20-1	CSAHESQETQYF
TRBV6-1	CASSRTGANPYGYTF
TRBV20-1	CSARDSGGLNTGELFF
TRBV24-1	CATSDNGVEKLFF
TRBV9	CASSGDGQAGSPLHF
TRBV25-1	CASSALRDREETQYF
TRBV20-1	CSASSPSGLVYEQYF
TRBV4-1	CASSQDFRTKNTGELFF
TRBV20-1	CSASLADQPQHF
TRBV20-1	CSAGAGTGGYEQYF
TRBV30	CAWSVGQGDQPQHF
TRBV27	CASSSGPQTYNEQFF
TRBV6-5	CASSYGQGALPQHF
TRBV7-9	CASWDRLHLGEAFF
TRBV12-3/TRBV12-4	CASSFQGKGLEKFF
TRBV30	CAWSQGNTYEQYF
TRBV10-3	CASGGASTDTQYF
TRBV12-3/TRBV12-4	CASTGTSRNQPQHF
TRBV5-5	CASITDQPSLRNEQFF
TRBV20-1	CSAHRGTDTQYF
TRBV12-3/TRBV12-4	CASSWSFADTQYF
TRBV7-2	CASSFVWAYNQPQHF
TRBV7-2	CASRRQASTDTQYF
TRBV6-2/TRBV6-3	CASSSDLATGELFF
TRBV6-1	CASSTGGGANVLTF
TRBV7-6	CASSLGQDQETQYF
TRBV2	CASSLREGNTIYF
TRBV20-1	CSASNEKTQYF
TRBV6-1	CASSLAQGVSGNTIYF
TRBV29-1	CSVEDLTGSTDTQYF
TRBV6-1	CASKTSGSQETQYF
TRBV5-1	CASSLDGTEAFF
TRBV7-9	CASSLAPFRTDTEAFF
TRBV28	CASSGGGARTEAFF
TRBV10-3	CAISVGQNYEQYF
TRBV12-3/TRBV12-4	CASSIDRLYTGELFF
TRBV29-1	CSVEGGVGGGPRFDEQFF
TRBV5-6	CASSWGWGDYNEQFF
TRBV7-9	CASSSRGSSAGDTQYF
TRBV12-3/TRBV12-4	CASSWDRGSNIQYF
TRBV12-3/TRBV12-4	CASSPGLLSYNEQFF
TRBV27	CASRVQGSGATNYEQYF
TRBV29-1	CSVRTNHYEQYF
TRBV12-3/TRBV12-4	CASSPPGLAGVFF
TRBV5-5	CASSPVTSGGANEQFF
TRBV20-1	CSARDEGRKNEKLFF
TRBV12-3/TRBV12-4	CASSMETVAEQYF
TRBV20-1	CSATRDRGYEQYF
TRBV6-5	CASTRDFNGYTF
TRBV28	CASSFYGETQYF
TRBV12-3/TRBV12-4	CASSSGGAAGELFF
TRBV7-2	CASSLLGGRGYSYEQYF
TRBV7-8	CASRATGIVSPQHF